This T cell receptor (beta chain) was profiled in a study of beta chain features in type 1 diabetes. Overall study findings and caveats: Compared to healthy donors, patients appeared to have naive, central memory and Treg TCRB repertoires that were more alike. With patients and controls alike, PCR might favor shorter templates to an equal degree. Within each of all four CD4+ subsets, Type 1 diabetes patients had TCRB CDR3s that were moderately but significantly shorter.

Germline V gives CDR1 SGHRS, CDR2 YFSETQ. CDR3 size: 15 residues. V lost 2 bases, J lost 4 bases, and 5 bases stayed unmatched. This clone has a handful of counts. What it binds is not known. The authors reverse transcribed all of the isolated RNA, so sequencing captured expressed TCRB transcripts. Sequenced by immunoSEQ multiplex PCR; TCRdb stores in-frame clones only, minus some. The table records under 900,000 clones, 15% to 20% of them present only once. This sequence originates from a woman under 30 in good health. The chain couples TRBV5-1 to TRBJ2-2; the match to TRBD1 covers 7 bases. The sample consisted of naive CD4+ T cells from blood. The DNA of the CDR3 is TGCGCCAGCAGCTTCGGGGACAGACCCACCGGGGAGCTGTTTTTT. Its protein product is CASSFGDRPTGELFF.